This T cell receptor beta chain comes out of a study of blood T cell repertoires in COVID-19. Generated by immunoSEQ multiplex PCR, the TCRdb table keeps only in-frame clones and is missing some. The table has around 270,000 clones, about 90% seen once. This CDR3 region has 15 residues. V was cut by 6 bases and J by 0 bases, with 15 bases left in between. The germline CDR1 and CDR2 sequences are MDHEN and SYDVKM. Participant ages covered about 18 to 89 years across around 25 US areas. Shortly before study entry, within 2 weeks, exposed participants had met a COVID-19 case. Sequencing was done on a sample of PBMCs or T cells enriched from blood (not recorded which). This chain links TRBV28 with TRBJ2-7, with unresolved D. This clonotype was sampled from a middle-aged woman who had been exposed to COVID-19. CDR3 DNA: TGTGCCAGCAGCCCTATCCGAGGCCGCTCCTACGAGCAGTACTTC. Amino acids: CASSPIRGRSYEQYF. Filled out from reference TRBV28 and TRBJ2-7, the complete variable domain reads DVKVTQSSRYLVKRTGEKVFLECVQDMDHENMFWYRQDPGLGLRLIYFSYDVKMKEKGDIPEGYSVSREKKERFSLILESASTNQTSMYLCASSPIRGRSYEQYFGPGTRLTVT.